The clone carrying this T cell receptor beta chain was counted a single time. This entry comes from a study of blood T cell repertoires in COVID-19. Study-wide context: From the United States, Italy and Spain came samples of acute and convalescent COVID-19.

V lost 2 bases, J lost 3 bases, and 11 bases lay in between. Germline lookup yields CDR1 GTSNPN and CDR2 SVGIG (reference sequence). The CDR3 extends over 14 amino acids. The method was immunoSEQ multiplex PCR; TCRdb's version includes in-frame clones alone and lacks a portion of them. The sample consists of approximately 140,000 clones, around 90% of them appearing once. Sequenced material: peripheral blood. The receptor was derived from a human donor with COVID-19, enrolled during active disease. The donor label of this sample is uncertain. This rearrangement joins TRBV30 to TRBJ1-3; a possible D gene is TRBD1 (6 bases). In DNA, the CDR3 is TGTGCCTGGAGTCGCAGGGGCTTTGGAAACACCATATATTTT. This gives the protein CAWSRRGFGNTIYF.